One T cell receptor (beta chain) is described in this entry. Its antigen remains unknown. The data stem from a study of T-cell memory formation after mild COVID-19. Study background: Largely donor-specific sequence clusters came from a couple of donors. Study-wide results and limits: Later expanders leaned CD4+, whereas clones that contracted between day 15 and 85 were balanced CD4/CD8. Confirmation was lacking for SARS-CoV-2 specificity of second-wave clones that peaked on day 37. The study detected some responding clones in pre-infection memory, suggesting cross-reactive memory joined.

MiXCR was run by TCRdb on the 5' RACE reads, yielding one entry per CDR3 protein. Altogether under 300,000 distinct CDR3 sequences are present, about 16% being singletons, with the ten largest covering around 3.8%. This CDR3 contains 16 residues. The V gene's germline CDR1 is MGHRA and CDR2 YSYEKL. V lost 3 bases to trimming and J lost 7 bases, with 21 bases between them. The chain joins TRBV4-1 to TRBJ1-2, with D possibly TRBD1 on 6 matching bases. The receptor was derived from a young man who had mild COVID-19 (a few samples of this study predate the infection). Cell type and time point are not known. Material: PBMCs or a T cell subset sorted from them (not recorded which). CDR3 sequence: CASSQAGTLVSTGYTF. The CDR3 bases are TGCGCCAGCAGCCAGGCCGGGACACTCGTTTCCACTGGCTACACCTTC.